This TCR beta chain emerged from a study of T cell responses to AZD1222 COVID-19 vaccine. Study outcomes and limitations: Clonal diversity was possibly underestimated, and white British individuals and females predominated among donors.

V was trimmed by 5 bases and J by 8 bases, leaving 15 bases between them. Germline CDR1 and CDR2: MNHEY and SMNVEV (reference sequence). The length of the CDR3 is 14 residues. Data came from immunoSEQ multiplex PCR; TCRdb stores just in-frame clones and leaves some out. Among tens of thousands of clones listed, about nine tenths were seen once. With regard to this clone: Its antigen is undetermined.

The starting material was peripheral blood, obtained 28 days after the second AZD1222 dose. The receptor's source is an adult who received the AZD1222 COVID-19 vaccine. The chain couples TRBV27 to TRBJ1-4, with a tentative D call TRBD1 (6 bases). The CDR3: CASSLSGVREKLFF. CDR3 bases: TGTGCCAGCAGTCTCTCAGGGGTTCGGGAAAAACTGTTTTTT.